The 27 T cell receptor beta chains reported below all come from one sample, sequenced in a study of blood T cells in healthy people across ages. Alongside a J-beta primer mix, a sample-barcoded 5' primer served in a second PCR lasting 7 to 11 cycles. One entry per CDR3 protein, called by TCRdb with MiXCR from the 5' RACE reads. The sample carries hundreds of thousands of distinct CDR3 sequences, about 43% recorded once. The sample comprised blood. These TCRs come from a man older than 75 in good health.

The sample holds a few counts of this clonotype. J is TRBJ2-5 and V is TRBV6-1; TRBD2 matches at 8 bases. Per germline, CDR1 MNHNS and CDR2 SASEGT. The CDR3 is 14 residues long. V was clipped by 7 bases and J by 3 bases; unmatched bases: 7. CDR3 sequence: CASTGGATKETQYF. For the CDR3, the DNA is TGTGCCAGCACCGGGGGGGCAACGAAAGAGACCCAGTACTTC.

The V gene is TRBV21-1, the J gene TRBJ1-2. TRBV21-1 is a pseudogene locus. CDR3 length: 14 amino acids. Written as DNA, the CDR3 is TGTGCCAGCAGCAAAGGAAAGGACCACTATGGCTACACCTTC. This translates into CASSKGKDHYGYTF.

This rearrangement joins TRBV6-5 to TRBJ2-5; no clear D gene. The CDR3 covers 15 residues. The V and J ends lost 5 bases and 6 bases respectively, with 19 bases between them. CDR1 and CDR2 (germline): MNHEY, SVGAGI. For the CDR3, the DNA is TGTGCCAGCAGTCTCGGACCAGATGTTCTACAGACCCAGTACTTC. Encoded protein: CASSLGPDVLQTQYF.

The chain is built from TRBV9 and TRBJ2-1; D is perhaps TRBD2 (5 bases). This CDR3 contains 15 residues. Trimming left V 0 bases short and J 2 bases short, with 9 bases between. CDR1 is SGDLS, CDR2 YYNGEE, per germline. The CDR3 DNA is TGTGCCAGCAGCGTAGAGCTAGCCCCCTACAATGAGCAGTTCTTC. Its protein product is CASSVELAPYNEQFF. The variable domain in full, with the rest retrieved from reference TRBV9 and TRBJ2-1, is DSGVTQTPKHLITATGQRVTLRCSPRSGDLSVYWYQQSLDQGLQFLIQYYNGEERAKGNILERFSAQQFPDLHSELNLSSLELGDSALYFCASSVELAPYNEQFFGPGTRLTVL.

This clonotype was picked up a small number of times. The CDR3 is CASSPDSLSGYGYTF. In DNA, the CDR3 is TGTGCCAGCTCACCGGACAGCCTTTCCGGCTATGGCTACACCTTC. V gene TRBV18 combines with J gene TRBJ1-2, with D maybe TRBD1 (6 bases). Trimming stripped 3 bases from V and 4 bases from J, with 15 bases between. The germline V gene has CDR1 KGHSH and CDR2 LQKENI. The CDR3 sequence is 15 residues long.

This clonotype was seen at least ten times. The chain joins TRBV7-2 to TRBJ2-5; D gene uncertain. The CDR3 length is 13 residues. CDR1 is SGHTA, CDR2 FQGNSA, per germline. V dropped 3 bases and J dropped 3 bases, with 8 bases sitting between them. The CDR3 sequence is CASSLFREETQYF. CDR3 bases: TGTGCCAGCAGCTTGTTTCGTGAAGAGACCCAGTACTTC.

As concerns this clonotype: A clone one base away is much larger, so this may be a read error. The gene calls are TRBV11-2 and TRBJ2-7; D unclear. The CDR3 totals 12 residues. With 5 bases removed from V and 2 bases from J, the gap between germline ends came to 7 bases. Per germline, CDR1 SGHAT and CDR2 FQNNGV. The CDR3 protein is CASSTSPYEQYF. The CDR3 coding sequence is TGTGCCAGCAGCACCAGTCCCTACGAGCAGTACTTC.

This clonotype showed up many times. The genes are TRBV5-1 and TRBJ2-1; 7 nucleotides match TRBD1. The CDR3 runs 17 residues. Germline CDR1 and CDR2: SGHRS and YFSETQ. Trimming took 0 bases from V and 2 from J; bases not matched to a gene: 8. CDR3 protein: CASSLATGQGAYNEQFF. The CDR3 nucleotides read TGCGCCAGCAGCTTGGCGACGGGTCAGGGGGCCTACAATGAGCAGTTCTTC.

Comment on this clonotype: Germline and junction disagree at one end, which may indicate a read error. CDR3 bases: TGTGCCAACAGCGGCGGACAGGGGGCTAACTATGGCTACACCTTC. It yields the protein CANSGGQGANYGYTF. The chain employs TRBV9 and TRBJ1-2; TRBD1 aligns across 10 bases. The CDR3 spans 15 residues. The germline gives CDR1 SGDLS, CDR2 YYNGEE.

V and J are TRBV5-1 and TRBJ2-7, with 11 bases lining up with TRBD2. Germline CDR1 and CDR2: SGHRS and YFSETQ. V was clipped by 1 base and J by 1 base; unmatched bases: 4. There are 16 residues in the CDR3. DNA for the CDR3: TGCGCCAGCAGCTTGACTAGCGGGGGAGGATCCTACGAGCAGTACTTC. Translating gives CASSLTSGGGSYEQYF.

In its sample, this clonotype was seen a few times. In DNA, the CDR3 is TGTGCCAGCAGTTTAACGGGAGTGGCCTACGAGCAGTACTTC. Protein product: CASSLTGVAYEQYF. This rearrangement joins TRBV28 to TRBJ2-4; weak D call: TRBD2 (6 bases). The DNA end favors TRBJ2-7, so the J call may be wrong. The germline CDR1 and CDR2 sequences are MDHEN and SYDVKM. This CDR3 has 14 residues.

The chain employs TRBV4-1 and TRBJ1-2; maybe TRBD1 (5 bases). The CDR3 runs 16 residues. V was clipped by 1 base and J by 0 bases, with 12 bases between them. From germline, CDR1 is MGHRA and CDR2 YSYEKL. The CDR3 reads CASSQGAGPTNYGYTF. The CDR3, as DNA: TGCGCCAGCAGCCAAGGAGCGGGGCCTACTAACTATGGCTACACCTTC.

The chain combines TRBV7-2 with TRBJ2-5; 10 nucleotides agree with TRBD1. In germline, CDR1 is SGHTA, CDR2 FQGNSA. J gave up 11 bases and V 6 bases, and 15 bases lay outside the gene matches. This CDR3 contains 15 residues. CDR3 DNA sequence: TGTGCCAGCAGGGACGACAGGGGGCTCCGGAATGAGCAGTACTTC. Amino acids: CASRDDRGLRNEQYF.

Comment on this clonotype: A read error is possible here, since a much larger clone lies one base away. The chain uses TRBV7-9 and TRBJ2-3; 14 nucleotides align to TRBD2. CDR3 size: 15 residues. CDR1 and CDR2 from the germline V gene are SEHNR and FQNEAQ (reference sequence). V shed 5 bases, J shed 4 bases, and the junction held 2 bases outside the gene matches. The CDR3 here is CASSRTSGRPDTQYF. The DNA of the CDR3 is TGTGCCAGCAGCCGGACTAGCGGGAGGCCAGATACGCAGTATTTT.

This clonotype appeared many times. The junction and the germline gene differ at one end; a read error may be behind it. CDR3 residues: CASSPGTSADTQYF. In nucleotides, the CDR3 is TGCGCCAGCAGCCCAGGGACTAGTGCAGATACGCAGTATTTT. V is TRBV18 and J is TRBJ2-3, with 8 bases matching TRBD2. This CDR3 is built from 14 residues. Germline CDR1 is KGHSH and CDR2 is LQKENI.

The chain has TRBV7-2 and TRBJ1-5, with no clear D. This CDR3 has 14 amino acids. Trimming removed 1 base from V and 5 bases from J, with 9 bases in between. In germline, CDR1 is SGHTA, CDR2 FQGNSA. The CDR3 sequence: CASSLVGMDQPQHF. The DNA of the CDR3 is TGTGCCAGCAGCTTAGTGGGGATGGATCAGCCCCAGCATTTT.

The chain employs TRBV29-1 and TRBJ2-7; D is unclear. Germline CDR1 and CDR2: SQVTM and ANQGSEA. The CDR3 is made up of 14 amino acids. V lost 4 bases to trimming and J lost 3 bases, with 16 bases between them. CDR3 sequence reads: CSVVSSSGHYEQYF. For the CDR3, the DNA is TGCAGCGTTGTGAGTTCTTCGGGTCACTACGAGCAGTACTTC.

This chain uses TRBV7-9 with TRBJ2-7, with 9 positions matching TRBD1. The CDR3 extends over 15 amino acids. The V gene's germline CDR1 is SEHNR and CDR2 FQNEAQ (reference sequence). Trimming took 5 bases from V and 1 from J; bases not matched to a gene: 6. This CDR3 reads CASSRLGTGSYEQYF. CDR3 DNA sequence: TGTGCCAGCAGCCGTTTGGGGACAGGGTCCTACGAGCAGTACTTC.

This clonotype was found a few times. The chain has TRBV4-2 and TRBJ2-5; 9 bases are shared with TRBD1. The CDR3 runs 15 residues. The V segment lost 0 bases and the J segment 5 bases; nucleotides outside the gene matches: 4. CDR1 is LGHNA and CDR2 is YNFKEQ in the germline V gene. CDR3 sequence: CASSQEDRGGETQYF. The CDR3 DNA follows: TGTGCCAGCAGCCAAGAGGACAGGGGAGGGGAGACCCAGTACTTC.

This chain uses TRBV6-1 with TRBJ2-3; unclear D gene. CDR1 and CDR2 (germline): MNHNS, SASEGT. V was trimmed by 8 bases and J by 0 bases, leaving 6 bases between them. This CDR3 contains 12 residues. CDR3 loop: CASWQSTDTQYF. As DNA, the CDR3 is TGTGCCAGCTGGCAAAGCACAGATACGCAGTATTTT.

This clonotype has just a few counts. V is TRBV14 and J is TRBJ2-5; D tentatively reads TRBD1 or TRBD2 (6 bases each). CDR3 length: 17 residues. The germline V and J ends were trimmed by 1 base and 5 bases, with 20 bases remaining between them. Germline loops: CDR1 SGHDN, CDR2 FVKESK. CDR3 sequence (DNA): TGTGCCAGCAGCCAAGGAGCAGTGGGGGCGGGACGCGAGACCCAGTACTTC. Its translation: CASSQGAVGAGRETQYF.

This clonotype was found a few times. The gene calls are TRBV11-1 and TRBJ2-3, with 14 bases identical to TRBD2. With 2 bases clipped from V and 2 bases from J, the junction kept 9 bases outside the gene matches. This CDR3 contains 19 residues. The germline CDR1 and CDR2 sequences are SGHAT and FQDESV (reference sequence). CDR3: CASSLIKGLAGVNTDTQYF. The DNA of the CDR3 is TGTGCCAGCAGCTTAATTAAGGGACTAGCGGGAGTGAACACAGATACGCAGTATTTT. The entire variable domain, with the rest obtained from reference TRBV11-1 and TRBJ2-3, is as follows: EAEVAQSPRYKITEKSQAVAFWCDPISGHATLYWYRQILGQGPELLVQFQDESVVDDSQLPKDRFSAERLKGVDSTLKIQPAELGDSAMYLCASSLIKGLAGVNTDTQYFGPGTRLTVL.

The CDR3 sequence: CSARDPSGDADTQYF. For the CDR3, the DNA is TGCAGTGCTAGAGATCCCAGCGGGGACGCAGATACGCAGTATTTT. This chain uses TRBV20-1 with TRBJ2-3, with TRBD2 matching 7 bases. Germline V gene sequence: CDR1 DFQATT, CDR2 SNEGSKA (reference sequence). Unmatched junction bases numbered 7, after V lost 0 bases and J lost 4 bases. This CDR3 spans 15 amino acids.

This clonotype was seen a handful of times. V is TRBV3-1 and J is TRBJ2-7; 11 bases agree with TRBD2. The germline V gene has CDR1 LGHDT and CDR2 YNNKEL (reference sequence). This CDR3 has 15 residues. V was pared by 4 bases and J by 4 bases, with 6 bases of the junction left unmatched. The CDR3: CASSLPASGRYEQYF. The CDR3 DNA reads TGTGCCAGCAGCCTTCCGGCTAGCGGGAGGTACGAGCAGTACTTC.

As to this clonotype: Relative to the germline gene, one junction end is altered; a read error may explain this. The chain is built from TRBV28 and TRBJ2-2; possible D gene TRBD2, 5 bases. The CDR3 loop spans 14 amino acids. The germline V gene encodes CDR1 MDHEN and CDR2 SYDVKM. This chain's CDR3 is CASSPSANTGELLF. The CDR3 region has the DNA TGTGCCAGCAGCCCAAGCGCGAACACCGGGGAGCTGCTTTTT. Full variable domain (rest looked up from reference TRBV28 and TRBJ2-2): DVKVTQSSRYLVKRTGEKVFLECVQDMDHENMFWYRQDPGLGLRLIYFSYDVKMKEKGDIPEGYSVSREKKERFSLILESASTNQTSMYLCASSPSANTGELLFGEGSRLTVL.

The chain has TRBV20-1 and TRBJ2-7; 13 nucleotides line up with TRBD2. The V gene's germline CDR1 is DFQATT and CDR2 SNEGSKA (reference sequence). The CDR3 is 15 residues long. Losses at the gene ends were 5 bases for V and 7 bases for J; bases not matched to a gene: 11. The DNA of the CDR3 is TGCAGTGCTGAGCCTAGGACTAGCGGGAGAGGTGAGCAGTACTTC. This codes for CSAEPRTSGRGEQYF.

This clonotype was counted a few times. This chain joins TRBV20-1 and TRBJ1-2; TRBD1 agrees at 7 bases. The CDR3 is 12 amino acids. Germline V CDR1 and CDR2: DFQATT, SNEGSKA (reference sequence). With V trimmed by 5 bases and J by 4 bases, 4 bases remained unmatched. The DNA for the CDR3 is TGCAGTGCTTCCGGGACAGCCTATGGCTACACCTTC. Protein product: CSASGTAYGYTF.